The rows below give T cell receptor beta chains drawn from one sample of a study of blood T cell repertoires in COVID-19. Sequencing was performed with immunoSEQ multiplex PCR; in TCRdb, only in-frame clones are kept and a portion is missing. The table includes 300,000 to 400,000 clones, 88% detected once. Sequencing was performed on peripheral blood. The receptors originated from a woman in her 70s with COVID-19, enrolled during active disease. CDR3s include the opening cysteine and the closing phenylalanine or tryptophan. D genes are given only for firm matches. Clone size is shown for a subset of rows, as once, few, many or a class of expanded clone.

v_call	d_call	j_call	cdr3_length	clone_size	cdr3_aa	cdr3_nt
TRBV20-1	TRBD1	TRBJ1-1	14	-	CSASPDRGNTEAFF	TGCAGTGCTAGTCCGGACAGGGGGAACACTGAAGCTTTCTTT
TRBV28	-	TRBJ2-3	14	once	CASSQWTVTDTQYF	TGTGCCAGCAGCCAATGGACAGTCACAGATACGCAGTATTTT
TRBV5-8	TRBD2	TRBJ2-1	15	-	CASSGGLGTYNEQFF	TGTGCCAGCAGCGGTGGACTAGGGACCTACAATGAGCAGTTCTTC
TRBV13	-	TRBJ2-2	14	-	CASSFGGNTGELFF	TGTGCCAGCAGCTTCGGGGGGAACACCGGGGAGCTGTTTTTT
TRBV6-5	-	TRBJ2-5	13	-	CASTEGGVETQYF	TGTGCCAGCACGGAGGGGGGGGTGGAGACCCAGTACTTC
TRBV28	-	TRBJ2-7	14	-	CASSFGLISYEQYF	TGTGCCAGCAGTTTTGGACTGATCTCCTACGAGCAGTACTTC
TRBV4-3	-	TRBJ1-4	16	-	CASSYITGSTNEKLFF	TGCGCCAGCAGCTATATAACAGGATCAACTAATGAAAAACTGTTTTTT
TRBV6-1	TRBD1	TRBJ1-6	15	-	CASSERQGRNSPLHF	TGTGCCAGCAGTGAGCGACAGGGAAGGAATTCACCCCTCCACTTT
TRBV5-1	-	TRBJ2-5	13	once	CASSIGQGETQYF	TGCGCCAGCAGCATAGGACAAGGAGAGACCCAGTACTTC
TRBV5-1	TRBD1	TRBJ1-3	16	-	CASSLAVTGAGNTIYF	TGCGCCAGCAGCTTGGCCGTAACAGGGGCTGGAAACACCATATATTTT
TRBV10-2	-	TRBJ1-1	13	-	CASRTPMNTEAFF	TGCGCCAGCCGGACACCCATGAACACTGAAGCTTTCTTT
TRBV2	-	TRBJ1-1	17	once	CASSQGPARQEVTEAFF	TGTGCCAGCAGCCAAGGGCCAGCGCGACAGGAGGTAACTGAAGCTTTCTTT
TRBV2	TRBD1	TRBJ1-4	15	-	CASSLRRGLGEKLFF	TGTGCCAGCAGTCTACGCAGGGGGCTGGGTGAAAAACTGTTTTTT
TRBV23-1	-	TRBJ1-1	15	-	CASSQTAAESSEAFF	TGCGCCAGCAGTCAAACCGCCGCTGAGTCGAGTGAAGCTTTCTTT
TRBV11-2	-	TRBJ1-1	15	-	CASSLGGGANTEAFF	TGTGCCAGCAGCTTGGGTGGGGGCGCGAACACTGAAGCTTTCTTT
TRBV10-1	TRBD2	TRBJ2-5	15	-	CASSDPSGGQETQYF	TGCGCCAGCAGTGATCCTAGCGGGGGGCAAGAGACCCAGTACTTC
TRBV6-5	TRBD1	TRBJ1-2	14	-	CASSFGTGAYGYTF	TGTGCCAGCAGTTTCGGGACAGGGGCCTATGGCTACACCTTC
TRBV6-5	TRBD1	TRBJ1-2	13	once	CASTGRGPSGYTF	TGTGCCAGCACGGGCAGGGGGCCTTCTGGCTACACCTTC
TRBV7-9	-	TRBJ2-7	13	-	CASSFSGLDEQYF	TGTGCCAGCAGCTTCTCAGGGTTGGACGAGCAGTACTTC
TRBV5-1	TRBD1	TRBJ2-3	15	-	CASSGAGGSTDTQYF	TGCGCCAGCAGCGGGGCAGGGGGAAGCACAGATACGCAGTATTTT
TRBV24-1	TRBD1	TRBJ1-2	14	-	CATSDLRTGHGYTF	TGTGCCACCAGTGACCTGAGGACAGGGCATGGCTACACCTTC
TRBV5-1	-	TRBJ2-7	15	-	CASSPVTGSSYEQYF	TGCGCCAGCAGCCCCGTGACAGGATCCTCCTACGAGCAGTACTTC
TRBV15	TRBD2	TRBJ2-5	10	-	CATSKLAEYF	TGTGCCACCAGCAAGCTAGCGGAGTACTTC
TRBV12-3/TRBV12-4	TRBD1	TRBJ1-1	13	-	CASSLIGQGEAFF	TGTGCCAGCAGCTTAATTGGACAGGGTGAAGCTTTCTTT
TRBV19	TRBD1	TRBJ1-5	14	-	CASRRTGKNQPQHF	TGTGCCAGTAGGAGGACAGGGAAGAATCAGCCCCAGCATTTT
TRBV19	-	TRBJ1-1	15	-	CASRPSRVRNTEAFF	TGTGCCAGTAGGCCCTCCAGGGTCAGGAACACTGAAGCTTTCTTT
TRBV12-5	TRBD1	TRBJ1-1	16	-	CASGLTGTGGQTEAFF	TGTGCTAGTGGCCTGACAGGGACAGGGGGCCAGACTGAAGCTTTCTTT
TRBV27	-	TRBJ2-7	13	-	CASRTGFPYEQYF	TGTGCCAGCAGGACAGGATTTCCCTACGAGCAGTACTTC
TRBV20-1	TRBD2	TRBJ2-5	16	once	CSASVPSGLDEETQYF	TGCAGTGCTAGTGTCCCTAGCGGGTTGGACGAAGAGACCCAGTACTTC
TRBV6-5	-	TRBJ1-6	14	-	CASSSGGFKSPLHF	TGTGCCAGTTCTTCCGGGGGGTTCAAATCACCCCTCCACTTT
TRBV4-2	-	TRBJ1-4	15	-	CASSQDIGDDEKLFF	TGTGCCAGCAGCCAAGATATAGGGGATGATGAAAAACTGTTTTTT
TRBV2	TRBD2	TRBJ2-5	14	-	CASSGVAGQETQYF	TGTGCCAGCAGTGGGGTAGCGGGGCAAGAGACCCAGTACTTC
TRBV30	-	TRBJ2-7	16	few	CAWSPLEGGLPYEQYF	TGTGCCTGGAGTCCCTTAGAGGGGGGGCTTCCCTACGAGCAGTACTTC
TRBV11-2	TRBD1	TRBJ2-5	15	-	CASSSRDRGQETQYF	TGTGCCAGCAGCTCCAGGGACAGGGGGCAAGAGACCCAGTACTTC
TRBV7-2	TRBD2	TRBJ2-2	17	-	CASSPTSGGLGTGELFF	TGTGCCAGCAGCCCGACTAGCGGGGGGTTGGGCACCGGGGAGCTGTTTTTT
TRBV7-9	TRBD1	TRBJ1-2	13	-	CASSFGTAYGYTF	TGTGCCAGCAGCTTTGGGACAGCCTATGGCTACACCTTC
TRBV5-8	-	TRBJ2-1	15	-	CASSLDPGVLDEQFF	TGTGCCAGCAGCTTGGATCCAGGGGTTCTCGATGAGCAGTTCTTC
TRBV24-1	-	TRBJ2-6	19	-	CATSDSSPWTLSGANVLTF	TGTGCCACCAGTGATTCTTCCCCATGGACTCTCTCTGGGGCCAACGTCCTGACTTTC
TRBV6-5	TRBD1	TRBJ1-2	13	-	CASTRGANYGYTF	TGTGCCAGCACCAGGGGGGCTAACTATGGCTACACCTTC
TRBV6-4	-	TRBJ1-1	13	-	CASSWGGNTEAFF	TGTGCCAGCAGTTGGGGGGGGAACACTGAAGCTTTCTTT
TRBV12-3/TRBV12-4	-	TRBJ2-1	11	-	CATFSGNEQFF	TGTGCCACCTTTTCAGGGAATGAGCAGTTCTTC
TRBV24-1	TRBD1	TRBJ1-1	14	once	CATSERGRNTEAFF	TGTGCCACCAGTGAGAGGGGGCGGAACACTGAAGCTTTCTTT
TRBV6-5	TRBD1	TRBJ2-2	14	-	CASKGQGDTGELFF	TGTGCCAGCAAGGGACAGGGAGACACCGGGGAGCTGTTTTTT
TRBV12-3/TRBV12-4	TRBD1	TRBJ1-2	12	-	CASSGTDYGYTF	TGTGCCAGCAGTGGGACAGACTATGGCTACACCTTC
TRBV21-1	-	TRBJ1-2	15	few	CASSKRDRGQDGYTF	TGTGCCAGCAGCAAAAGGGACAGGGGGCAGGATGGCTACACCTTC
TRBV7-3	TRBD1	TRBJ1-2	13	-	CASSYDRDYGYTF	TGTGCCAGCAGTTACGACAGGGACTATGGCTACACCTTC
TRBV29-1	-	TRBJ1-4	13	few	CSVGRGTNEKLFF	TGCAGCGTTGGTCGGGGGACTAATGAAAAACTGTTTTTT
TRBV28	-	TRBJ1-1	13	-	CASSQQGRPEAFF	TGTGCCAGCAGCCAACAGGGAAGGCCTGAAGCTTTCTTT
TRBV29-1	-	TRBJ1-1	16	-	CSARTGSPSDNTEAFF	TGCAGCGCCCGAACAGGCTCCCCCTCCGATAACACTGAAGCTTTCTTT
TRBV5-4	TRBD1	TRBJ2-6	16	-	CASSSGTDSGANVLTF	TGTGCCAGCAGCTCCGGGACAGACTCTGGGGCCAACGTCCTGACTTTC
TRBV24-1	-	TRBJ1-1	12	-	CATSEGASPAFF	TGTGCCACCAGTGAAGGGGCTTCACCGGCTTTCTTT
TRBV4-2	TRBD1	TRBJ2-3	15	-	CASRGGTGGKDTQYF	TGTGCCAGCAGAGGAGGGACAGGGGGTAAGGATACGCAGTATTTT
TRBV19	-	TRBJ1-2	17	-	CASSIGGAARGIDGYTF	TGTGCCAGTAGTATAGGGGGAGCCGCCCGAGGGATTGATGGCTACACCTTC
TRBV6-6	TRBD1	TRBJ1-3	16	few	CASTKMTGNSGNTIYF	TGTGCCAGCACCAAAATGACAGGGAACTCTGGAAACACCATATATTTT
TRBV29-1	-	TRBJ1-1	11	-	CSVGGQTEAFF	TGCAGCGTTGGAGGGCAGACTGAAGCTTTCTTT
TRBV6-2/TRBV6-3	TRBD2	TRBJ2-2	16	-	CASSRLPGLASGELFF	TGTGCCAGCAGTCGCCTCCCGGGACTAGCGAGCGGGGAGCTGTTTTTT
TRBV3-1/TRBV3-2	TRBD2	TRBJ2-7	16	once	CASSGRTSGGRDEQYF	TGTGCCAGCAGCGGCCGGACTAGCGGGGGCCGAGACGAGCAGTACTTC